One sample yielded the 17 T cell receptor beta chains listed below, sequenced in a study of shared clonotypes between healthy human individuals. The protocol was immunoSEQ multiplex PCR, while the TCRdb copy is restricted to in-frame clones and leaves out a portion. This sample has hundreds of thousands of clones, with over 90% found just once. Naive CD8 isolation took CD45RO-negative cells positively selected for CCR7 and excluded terminally differentiated effector memory CD45RA+ cells. The sequencing input was naive CD8+ T cells sorted from blood. Receptors were obtained from a young man in good health.

This sequence joins TRBV7-9 and TRBJ2-7, with a possible D match to TRBD1 (5 bases). V lost 4 bases and J 3 bases, leaving 13 bases between the germline ends. This CDR3 comprises 14 residues. Per germline, CDR1 SEHNR and CDR2 FQNEAQ (reference sequence). The CDR3 region is CASSSTHDSYEQYF. CDR3 DNA sequence: TGTGCCAGCAGCTCAACCCACGACAGCTACGAGCAGTACTTC.

This chain joins TRBV7-9 and TRBJ2-1, with 9 bases aligning to TRBD2. Looked up from germline, CDR1 is SEHNR and CDR2 is FQNEAQ (reference sequence). CDR3 length: 13 amino acids. V gave up 5 bases and J gave up 8 bases; unmatched junction bases: 4. CDR3 DNA: TGTGCCAGCAGCCCCGCGGGAGGGTATGAGCAGTTCTTC. It encodes CASSPAGGYEQFF.

In its sample, this clone was seen once. The chain joins TRBV7-6 to TRBJ2-5; TRBD2 matches 9 bases. Germline V gene sequence: CDR1 SGHVS, CDR2 FNYEAQ. The CDR3 consists of 15 residues. V shed 5 bases, J shed 0 bases, and the junction held 4 bases outside the gene matches. This chain's CDR3 is CASSMAGGDQETQYF. DNA of the CDR3: TGTGCCAGCAGCATGGCGGGGGGGGACCAAGAGACCCAGTACTTC.

The rearrangement links TRBV5-1 to TRBJ2-7; 7 positions agree with TRBD1. Looked up from germline, CDR1 is SGHRS and CDR2 is YFSETQ. There are 13 residues in the CDR3. With 3 bases clipped from V and 6 bases from J, the junction kept 6 bases outside the gene matches. The CDR3 sequence is CASSWTGGAEQYF. Written as DNA, the CDR3 is TGCGCCAGCAGCTGGACAGGAGGCGCCGAGCAGTACTTC.

This chain connects TRBV6-5 to TRBJ2-1; D is possibly TRBD2 (6 bases). CDR1 and CDR2 from the germline V gene are MNHEY and SVGAGI. The CDR3 contains 15 residues. The V and J ends lost 0 bases and 3 bases respectively, with 9 bases between them. CDR3 protein: CASSYSPEGYNEQFF. CDR3 nucleotide sequence: TGTGCCAGCAGTTACTCCCCGGAGGGCTACAATGAGCAGTTCTTC.

In this sample, this clone turned up once. This chain's CDR3 is CASSFQGSPEAFF. The CDR3 bases are TGTGCCAGCAGTTTTCAGGGTTCTCCTGAAGCTTTCTTT. The gene calls are TRBV27 and TRBJ1-1; perhaps TRBD1 as D (5 bases). Trimming stripped 3 bases from V and 6 bases from J, with 11 bases between. This CDR3 is 13 amino acids long. Germline values: CDR1 MNHEY, CDR2 SMNVEV (reference sequence).

The chain joins TRBV7-9 to TRBJ2-3; 13 nucleotides agree with TRBD2. The CDR3 has 18 residues. With 3 bases clipped from V and 1 base from J, the junction kept 7 bases outside the gene matches. CDR1 is SEHNR and CDR2 is FQNEAQ in the germline V gene (reference sequence). As DNA, the CDR3 is TGTGCCAGCAGCTTGGGGACCGGGACTAGCGGGGGCACAGATACGCAGTATTTT. Its translation: CASSLGTGTSGGTDTQYF.

The V gene is TRBV15, the J gene TRBJ2-1, with no clear D. Germline CDR1 LNHNV, CDR2 YYDKDF (reference sequence). Trimming removed 3 bases at V and 3 bases at J, with 12 bases between. The CDR3 extends over 15 amino acids. As DNA, the CDR3 is TGTGCCACCAGCAGCCCGACTGACAACTACAATGAGCAGTTCTTC. Translated: CATSSPTDNYNEQFF.

The V gene is TRBV19, the J gene TRBJ1-5; TRBD1 matches 7 bases. This CDR3 region has 15 residues. V trimming: 7 bases; J trimming: 0 bases; junction bases outside the gene matches: 6. Per the germline V gene, CDR1 is LNHDA and CDR2 is SQIVND (reference sequence). The DNA for the CDR3 is TGTGCCAGTATGCGGGACAGCTATAGCAATCAGCCCCAGCATTTT. Translating gives CASMRDSYSNQPQHF.

The V and J genes are TRBV7-2 and TRBJ2-7; 8 positions match TRBD1. This CDR3 contains 15 residues. Germline-derived CDR1 and CDR2 are SGHTA and FQGNSA. V lost 5 bases and J lost 4; bases outside the gene matches: 10. The CDR3 DNA follows: TGTGCCAGCAGCCTTCGTGACAGGGGTACATACGAGCAGTACTTC. It yields the protein CASSLRDRGTYEQYF.

CDR3 in amino acids: CASSLASGTPGELFF. CDR3 coding DNA: TGTGCCAGCAGTTTGGCTAGCGGGACCCCCGGGGAGCTGTTTTTT. V gene TRBV6-5 combines with J gene TRBJ2-2; 9 bases agree with TRBD2. Germline V lookup: CDR1 MNHEY, CDR2 SVGAGI. The V gene end was trimmed by 4 bases and the J gene end by 6 bases; junction bases not matched to a gene: 6. This CDR3 has 15 residues.

The rearrangement uses TRBV19 and TRBJ2-7; unclear D gene. V was pared by 5 bases and J by 4 bases, with 15 bases between. The CDR3 is 14 residues long. The germline V gene has CDR1 LNHDA and CDR2 SQIVND (reference sequence). The CDR3, as DNA: TGTGCCAGTAGTGTCAACCCCTCGATTTACGAGCAGTACTTC. Its translation: CASSVNPSIYEQYF.

This clone was detected a few times. This rearrangement joins TRBV2 to TRBJ1-4; D is unresolved. The V gene's germline CDR1 is SNHLY and CDR2 FYNNEI. The CDR3 spans 16 residues. The ends were cut back, 5 bases at V and 8 bases at J, with 21 bases in the middle. CDR3 in amino acids: CASSSRSPWEGEKLFF. The CDR3 DNA sequence: TGTGCCAGCAGTAGTAGGAGTCCGTGGGAAGGCGAAAAACTGTTTTTT.

The chain combines TRBV7-9 with TRBJ2-7, with no clear D. The germline V and J ends were trimmed by 4 bases and 2 bases, with 12 bases remaining between them. This CDR3 is 14 amino acids long. CDR1 and CDR2 from the germline V gene are SEHNR and FQNEAQ (reference sequence). CDR3 region: CASSSPLGTYEQYF. The CDR3 nucleotides read TGTGCCAGCAGCTCCCCGTTGGGGACCTACGAGCAGTACTTC. Full variable domain (missing parts from reference TRBV7-9 and TRBJ2-7): DTGVSQNPRHKITKRGQNVTFRCDPISEHNRLYWYRQTLGQGPEFLTYFQNEAQLEKSRLLSDRFSAERPKGSFSTLEIQRTEQGDSAMYLCASSSPLGTYEQYFGPGTRLTVT.

This rearrangement joins TRBV7-2 to TRBJ2-1; D not resolved. The V end was cut by 6 bases, the J end by 2 bases, with 5 bases between. This CDR3 spans 12 amino acids. CDR1 is SGHTA, CDR2 FQGNSA, per germline. The CDR3: CASRSPYNEQFF. CDR3 nucleotides: TGTGCCAGCAGGTCCCCCTACAATGAGCAGTTCTTC.

The J gene is TRBJ2-7, the V gene TRBV7-2; weak D call: TRBD1 (6 bases). Germline V gene data show CDR1 as SGHTA and CDR2 as FQGNSA. The CDR3 consists of 15 residues. Trimming removed 0 bases at V and 2 bases at J, with 11 bases between. The CDR3 region is CASSLAGRTAYEQYF. The CDR3 DNA reads as TGTGCCAGCAGCTTAGCGGGACGGACAGCCTACGAGCAGTACTTC. The full variable domain, completed using reference TRBV7-2 and TRBJ2-7, is GAGVSQSPSNKVTEKGKDVELRCDPISGHTALYWYRQSLGQGLEFLIYFQGNSAPDKSGLPSDRFSAERTGGSVSTLTIQRTQQEDSAVYLCASSLAGRTAYEQYFGPGTRLTVT.

V and J are TRBV28 and TRBJ2-3; D gene ambiguous. The CDR3 is 17 amino acids. Germline loops: CDR1 MDHEN, CDR2 SYDVKM. V was trimmed by 6 bases and J by 2 bases, leaving 21 bases between them. CDR3 amino acids: CASRPHDSLKPTDTQYF. In DNA, the CDR3 is TGTGCCAGCAGACCCCATGACTCCCTGAAACCCACAGATACGCAGTATTTT.